This T cell receptor (beta chain) came from a study of early T cells in non-severe SARS-CoV-2 infection. Broader study findings: Comparison of clonotypes with VDJdb favored anti-spike CD8 responses while missing private and CD4 specificities.

The CDR3 has 15 residues. Trimming stripped 0 bases from V and 4 bases from J, with 11 bases between. Germline V lookup: CDR1 SGHRS, CDR2 YFSETQ. Separate cDNA molecules each had unique molecular identifiers attached to them. Each CDR3 protein gets one entry after TCRdb re-called the 5' RACE reads with MiXCR. The sample contains 87,000 or so distinct CDR3 sequences, over 9% of which appear only once. A few counts support this clonotype. As yet, its antigen is unknown. The origin of this receptor is an adult who was a healthcare worker with PCR-confirmed SARS-CoV-2 infection or an uninfected control (not recorded which). Sample: whole blood. This rearrangement joins TRBV5-1 to TRBJ2-1; D is uncertain. CDR3 coding DNA: TGCGCCAGCAGCTTGGCCTCAAACGCTTACAATGAGCAGTTCTTC. This encodes CASSLASNAYNEQFF.